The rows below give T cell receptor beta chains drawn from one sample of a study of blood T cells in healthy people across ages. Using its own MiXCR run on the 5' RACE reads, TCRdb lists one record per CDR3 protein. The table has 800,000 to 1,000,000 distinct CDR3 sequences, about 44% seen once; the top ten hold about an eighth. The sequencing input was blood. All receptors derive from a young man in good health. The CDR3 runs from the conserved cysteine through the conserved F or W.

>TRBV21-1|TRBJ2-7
CASGAFSGLPQGEQYF
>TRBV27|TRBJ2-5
CASRPGLAGGEQYF
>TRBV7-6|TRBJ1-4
CASSPGTGAEKLFF
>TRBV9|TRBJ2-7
CASSVGPGWRPYEQYF
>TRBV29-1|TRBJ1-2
CSVSDGVTEGGYTF
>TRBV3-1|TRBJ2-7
CASSQDTLYEQYF
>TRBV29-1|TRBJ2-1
CSVESDTSFEQFF
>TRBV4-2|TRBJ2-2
CASSQGRQGTTGELFF
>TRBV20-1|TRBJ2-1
CSARRYDSHNEQFF
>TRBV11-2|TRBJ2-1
CASASYNEQFF
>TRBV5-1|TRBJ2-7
CASSLAFPGFSYEQYF
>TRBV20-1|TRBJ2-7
CSAREGAGRSYEQYF
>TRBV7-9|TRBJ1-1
CAGSTGGRPEAFF
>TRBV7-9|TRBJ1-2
CANSLDRGRVYGYTF
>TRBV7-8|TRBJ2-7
CASSSGTEYYEQYF
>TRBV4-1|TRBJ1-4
CASSQFMTRTNEKLFF
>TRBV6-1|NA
CASKTSWAGGYEQYF
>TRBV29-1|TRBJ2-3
CSVESGTSGGITDTQYF
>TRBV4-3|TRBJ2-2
CASSQGSGRNTGELFF
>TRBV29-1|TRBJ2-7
CSVQFATAYEQYF
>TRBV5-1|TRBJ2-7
CASSLSSGENYEQYF
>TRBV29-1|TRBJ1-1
CSVSKTGGVEAFF
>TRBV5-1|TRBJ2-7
CASSWGTNTYEQYF
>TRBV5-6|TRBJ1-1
CASSLIFGTGAPNTEAFF
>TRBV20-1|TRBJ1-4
CSAETRDRGPINEKLFF
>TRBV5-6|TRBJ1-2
CASSQTWGYTF
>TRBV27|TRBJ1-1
CASRRAWNTEAFF
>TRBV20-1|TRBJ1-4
CSARDSPNEKLFF
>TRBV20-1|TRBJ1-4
CSAPHNALPEKLFF
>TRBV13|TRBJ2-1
CASSLELGLEQFF
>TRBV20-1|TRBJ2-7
CSASGQGASYEQYF
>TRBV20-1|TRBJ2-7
CSARDLRGHEQYF
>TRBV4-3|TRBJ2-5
CASSPRGEVETQYF
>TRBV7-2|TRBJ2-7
CASSSNWGRVDEQYF
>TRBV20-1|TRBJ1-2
CSASSAGTNYGYTF
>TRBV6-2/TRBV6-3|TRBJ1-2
CASSGVARKGYTF